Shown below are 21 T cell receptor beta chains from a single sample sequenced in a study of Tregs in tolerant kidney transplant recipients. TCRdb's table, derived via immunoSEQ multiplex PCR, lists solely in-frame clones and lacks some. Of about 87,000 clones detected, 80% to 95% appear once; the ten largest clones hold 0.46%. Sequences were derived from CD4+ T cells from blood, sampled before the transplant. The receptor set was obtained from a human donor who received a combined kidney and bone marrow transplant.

The CDR3 nucleotides are TGTGCCAGCAGCAAATCCCAGACAGGGAGAACCCACACTGAAGCTTTCTTT. Its protein is CASSKSQTGRTHTEAFF. The J gene is TRBJ1-1, the V gene TRBV21-1; TRBD1 reflects the table's D call only, with no check against the DNA. TRBV21-1 is labeled a pseudogene. This CDR3 spans 17 amino acids.

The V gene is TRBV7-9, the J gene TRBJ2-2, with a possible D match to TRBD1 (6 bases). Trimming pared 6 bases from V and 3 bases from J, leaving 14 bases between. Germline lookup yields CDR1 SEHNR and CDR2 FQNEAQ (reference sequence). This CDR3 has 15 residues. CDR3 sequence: CASSNPGQYTGELFF. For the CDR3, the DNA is TGTGCCAGCAGTAATCCCGGACAGTACACCGGGGAGCTGTTTTTT.

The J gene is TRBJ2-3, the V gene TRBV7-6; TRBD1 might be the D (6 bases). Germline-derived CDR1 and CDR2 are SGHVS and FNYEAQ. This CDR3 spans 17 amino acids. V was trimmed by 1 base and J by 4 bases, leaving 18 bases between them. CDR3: CASSLDLTGFRADTQYF. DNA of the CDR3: TGTGCCAGCAGCTTAGACCTCACAGGGTTTAGGGCAGATACGCAGTATTTT.

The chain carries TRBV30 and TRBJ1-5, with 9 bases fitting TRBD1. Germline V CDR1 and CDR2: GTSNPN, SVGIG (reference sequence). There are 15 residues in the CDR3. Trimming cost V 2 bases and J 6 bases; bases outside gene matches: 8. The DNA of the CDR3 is TGTGCCTGGAGTCCAGGGACAGGGAGGACTCAGCCCCAGCATTTT. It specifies CAWSPGTGRTQPQHF.

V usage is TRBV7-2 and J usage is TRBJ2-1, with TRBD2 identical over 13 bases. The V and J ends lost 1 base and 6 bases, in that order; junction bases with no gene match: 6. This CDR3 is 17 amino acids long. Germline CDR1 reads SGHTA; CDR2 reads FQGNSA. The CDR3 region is CASSLEGTSGRVNEQFF. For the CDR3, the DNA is TGTGCCAGCAGCTTAGAAGGCACTAGCGGGAGGGTCAATGAGCAGTTCTTC.

CDR3 in DNA: TGTGCCAGCAGCCAAGAGTTTGGACATAATGAGCAGTTCTTC. Encoded protein: CASSQEFGHNEQFF. The rearrangement links TRBV4-2 to TRBJ2-1, with a tentative D call TRBD1 (5 bases). Trimming cost V 0 bases and J 7 bases, with 10 bases left between them. CDR1 is LGHNA and CDR2 is YNFKEQ in the germline V gene. This CDR3 has 14 residues.

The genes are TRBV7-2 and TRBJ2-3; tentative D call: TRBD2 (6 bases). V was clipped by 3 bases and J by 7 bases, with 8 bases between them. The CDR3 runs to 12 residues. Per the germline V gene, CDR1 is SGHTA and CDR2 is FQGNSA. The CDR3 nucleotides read TGTGCCAGCAGCTTGACTAGTTATACGCAGTATTTT. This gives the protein CASSLTSYTQYF.

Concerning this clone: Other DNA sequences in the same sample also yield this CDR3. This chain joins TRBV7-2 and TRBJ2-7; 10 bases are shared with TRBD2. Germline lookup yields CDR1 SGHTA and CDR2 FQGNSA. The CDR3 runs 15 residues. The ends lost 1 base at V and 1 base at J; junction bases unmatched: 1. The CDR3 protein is CASSLVAGGSYEQYF. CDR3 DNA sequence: TGTGCCAGCAGCTTAGTAGCGGGGGGATCCTACGAGCAGTACTTC.

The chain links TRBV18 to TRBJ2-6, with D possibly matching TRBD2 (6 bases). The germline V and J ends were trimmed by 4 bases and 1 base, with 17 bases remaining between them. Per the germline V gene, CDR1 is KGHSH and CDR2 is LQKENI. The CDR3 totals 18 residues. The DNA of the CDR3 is TGTGCCAGCTCACTCCGGCAGGAGGGGCGTTCTGGGGCCAACGTCCTGACTTTC. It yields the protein CASSLRQEGRSGANVLTF.

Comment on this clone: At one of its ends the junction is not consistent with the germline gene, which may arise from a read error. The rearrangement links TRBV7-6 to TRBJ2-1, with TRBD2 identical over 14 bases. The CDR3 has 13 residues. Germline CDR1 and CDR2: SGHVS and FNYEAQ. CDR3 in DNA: TGTGCCAGCAGCCCGGGACTAGCGGGAGCCATAATCTTC. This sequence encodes CASSPGLAGAIIF.

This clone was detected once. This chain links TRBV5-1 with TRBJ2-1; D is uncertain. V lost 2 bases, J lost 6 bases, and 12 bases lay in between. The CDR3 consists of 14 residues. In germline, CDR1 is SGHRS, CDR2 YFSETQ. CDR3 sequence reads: CASSLLGDFNEQFF. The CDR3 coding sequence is TGCGCCAGCAGCTTATTAGGCGACTTCAATGAGCAGTTCTTC.

The CDR3 DNA is TGTGCCAGCAGCACCCTAGCGACGGAGGAGACCCAGTACTTC. The encoded protein is CASSTLATEETQYF. The chain uses TRBV5-6 and TRBJ2-5; weak D call: TRBD2 (6 bases). The CDR3 loop spans 14 amino acids. Germline CDR1 SGHDT, CDR2 YYEEEE. The ends were cut back, 4 bases at V and 5 bases at J, with 15 bases in the middle.

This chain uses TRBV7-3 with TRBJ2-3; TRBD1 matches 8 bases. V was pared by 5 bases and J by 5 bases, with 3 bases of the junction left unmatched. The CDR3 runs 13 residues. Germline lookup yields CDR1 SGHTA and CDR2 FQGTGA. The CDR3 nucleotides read TGTGCCAGCAGCCAGGGGGCTGGAGATACGCAGTATTTT. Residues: CASSQGAGDTQYF.

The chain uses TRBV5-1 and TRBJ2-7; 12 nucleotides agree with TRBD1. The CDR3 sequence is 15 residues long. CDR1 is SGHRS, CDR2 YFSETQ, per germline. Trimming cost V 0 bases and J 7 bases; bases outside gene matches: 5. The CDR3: CASSLAGTGGLEQYF. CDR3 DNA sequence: TGCGCCAGCAGCTTGGCCGGGACAGGGGGCTTGGAGCAGTACTTC.

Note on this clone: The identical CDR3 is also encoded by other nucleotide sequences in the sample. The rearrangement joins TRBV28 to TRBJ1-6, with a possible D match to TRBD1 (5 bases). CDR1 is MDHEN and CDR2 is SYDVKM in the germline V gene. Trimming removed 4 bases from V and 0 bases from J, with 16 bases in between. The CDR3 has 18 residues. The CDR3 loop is CASSSQGKSHSYNSPLHF. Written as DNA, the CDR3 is TGTGCCAGCAGTTCCCAGGGAAAGTCCCACTCCTATAATTCACCCCTCCACTTT.

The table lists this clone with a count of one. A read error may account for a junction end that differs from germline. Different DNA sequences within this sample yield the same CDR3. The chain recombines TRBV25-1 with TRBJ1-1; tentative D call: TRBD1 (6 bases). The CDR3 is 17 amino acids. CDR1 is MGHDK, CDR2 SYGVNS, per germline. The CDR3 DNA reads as TGTGCCAGCAGTGAATATCGGACAGCGAGGCTGAACACTGAGGCTTTCTTT. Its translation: CASSEYRTARLNTEAFF. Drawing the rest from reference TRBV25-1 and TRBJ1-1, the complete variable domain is EADIYQTPRYLVIGTGKKITLECSQTMGHDKMYWYQQDPGMELHLIHYSYGVNSTEKGDLSSESTVSRIRTEHFPLTLESARPSHTSQYLCASSEYRTARLNTEAFFGQGTRLTVV.

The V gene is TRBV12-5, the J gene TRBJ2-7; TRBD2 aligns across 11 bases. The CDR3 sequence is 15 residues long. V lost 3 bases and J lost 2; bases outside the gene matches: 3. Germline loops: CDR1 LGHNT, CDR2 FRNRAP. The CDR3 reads CASGFELAGAYEQYF. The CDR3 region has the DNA TGTGCTAGTGGTTTTGAACTAGCGGGGGCCTACGAGCAGTACTTC.

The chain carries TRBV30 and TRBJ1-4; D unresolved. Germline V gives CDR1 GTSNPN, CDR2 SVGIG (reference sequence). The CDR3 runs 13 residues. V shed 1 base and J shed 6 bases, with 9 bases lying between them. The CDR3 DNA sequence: TGTGCCTGGAGTGCTGGTCGGTATGAAAAACTGTTTTTT. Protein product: CAWSAGRYEKLFF.

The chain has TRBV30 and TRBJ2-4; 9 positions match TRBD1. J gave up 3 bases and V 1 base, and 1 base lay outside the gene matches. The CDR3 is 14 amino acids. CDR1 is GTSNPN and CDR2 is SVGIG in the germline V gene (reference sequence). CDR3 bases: TGTGCCTGGAGTGAGACAGGGGGCAAAAACATTCAGTACTTC. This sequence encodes CAWSETGGKNIQYF.

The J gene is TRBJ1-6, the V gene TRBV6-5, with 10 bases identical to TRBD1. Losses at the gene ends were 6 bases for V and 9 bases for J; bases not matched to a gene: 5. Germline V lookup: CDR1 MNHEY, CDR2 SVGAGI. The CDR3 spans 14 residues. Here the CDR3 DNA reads TGTGCCAGCAGACGACAGGGGGCGGTTTCACCCCTCCACTTT. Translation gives CASRRQGAVSPLHF.

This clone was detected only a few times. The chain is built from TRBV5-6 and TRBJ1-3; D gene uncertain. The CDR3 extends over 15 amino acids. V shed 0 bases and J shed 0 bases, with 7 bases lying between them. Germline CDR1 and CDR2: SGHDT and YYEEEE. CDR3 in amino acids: CASSLAFFSGNTIYF. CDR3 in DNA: TGTGCCAGCAGCTTGGCGTTTTTCTCTGGAAACACCATATATTTT.